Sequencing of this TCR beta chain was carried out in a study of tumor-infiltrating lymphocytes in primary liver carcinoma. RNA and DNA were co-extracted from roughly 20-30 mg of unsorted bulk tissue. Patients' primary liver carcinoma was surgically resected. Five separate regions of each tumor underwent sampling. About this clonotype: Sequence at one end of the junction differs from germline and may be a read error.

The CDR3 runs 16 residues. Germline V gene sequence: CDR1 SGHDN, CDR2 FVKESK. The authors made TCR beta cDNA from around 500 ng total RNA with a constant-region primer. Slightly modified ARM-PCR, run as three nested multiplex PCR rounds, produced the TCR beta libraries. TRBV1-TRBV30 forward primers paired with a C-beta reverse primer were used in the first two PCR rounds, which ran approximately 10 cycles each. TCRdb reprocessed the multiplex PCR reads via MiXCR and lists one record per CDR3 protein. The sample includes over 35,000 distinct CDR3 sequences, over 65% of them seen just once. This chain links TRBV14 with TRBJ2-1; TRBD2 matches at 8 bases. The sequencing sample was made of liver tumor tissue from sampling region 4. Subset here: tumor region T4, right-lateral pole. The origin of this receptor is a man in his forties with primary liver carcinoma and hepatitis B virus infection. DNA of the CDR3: TGTACCAGCAGTGTCGTAGCGGGATGGGTAAACAATGAGCAGCTCTTC. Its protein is CTSSVVAGWVNNEQLF.